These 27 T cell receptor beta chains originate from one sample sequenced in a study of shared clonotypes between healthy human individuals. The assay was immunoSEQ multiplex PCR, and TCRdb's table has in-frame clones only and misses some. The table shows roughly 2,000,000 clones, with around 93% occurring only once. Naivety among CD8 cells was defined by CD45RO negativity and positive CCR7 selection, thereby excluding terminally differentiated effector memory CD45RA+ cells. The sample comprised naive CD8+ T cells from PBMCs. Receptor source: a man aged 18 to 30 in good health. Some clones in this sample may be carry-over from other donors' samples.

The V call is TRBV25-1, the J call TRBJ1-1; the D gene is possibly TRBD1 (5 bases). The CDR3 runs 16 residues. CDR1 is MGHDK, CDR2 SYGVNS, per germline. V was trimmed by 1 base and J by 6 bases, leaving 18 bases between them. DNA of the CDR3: TGTGCCAGCAGTGAATGGGGCCGCCGGCCGGTGGCTGAAGCTTTCTTT. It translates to CASSEWGRRPVAEAFF.

The DNA of the CDR3 is TGCAGCGTTTTCAACCCAGGGGCCTACGAGCAGTACTTC. Translating it yields CSVFNPGAYEQYF. V is TRBV29-1 and J is TRBJ2-7, with D possibly TRBD1 on 6 matching bases. Trimming took off 5 bases at V and 2 bases at J, with 13 bases between the two ends. Germline lookup yields CDR1 SQVTM and CDR2 ANQGSEA. The CDR3 extends over 13 amino acids.

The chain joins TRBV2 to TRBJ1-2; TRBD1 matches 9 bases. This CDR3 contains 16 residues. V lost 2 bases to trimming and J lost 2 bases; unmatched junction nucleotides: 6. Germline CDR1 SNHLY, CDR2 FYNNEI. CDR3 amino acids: CASSELTGGVNYGYTF. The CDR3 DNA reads TGTGCCAGCAGTGAACTAACAGGGGGCGTGAACTATGGCTACACCTTC.

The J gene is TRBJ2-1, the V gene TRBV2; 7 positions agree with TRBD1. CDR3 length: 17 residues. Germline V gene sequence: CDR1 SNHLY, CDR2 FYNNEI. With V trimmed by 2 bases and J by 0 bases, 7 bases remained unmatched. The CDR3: CASSEYGTARSYNEQFF. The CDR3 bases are TGTGCCAGCAGTGAATATGGGACAGCCCGCTCCTACAATGAGCAGTTCTTC.

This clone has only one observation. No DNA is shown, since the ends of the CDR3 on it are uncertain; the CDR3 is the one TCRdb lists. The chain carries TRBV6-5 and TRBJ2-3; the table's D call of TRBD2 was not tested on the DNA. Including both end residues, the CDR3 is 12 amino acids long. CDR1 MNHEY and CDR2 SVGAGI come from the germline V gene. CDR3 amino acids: CASSSSGQTQYF.

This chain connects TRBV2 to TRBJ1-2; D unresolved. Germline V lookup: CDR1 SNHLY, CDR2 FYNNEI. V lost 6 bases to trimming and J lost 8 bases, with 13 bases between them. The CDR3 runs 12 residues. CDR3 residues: CASSDSDWGYTF. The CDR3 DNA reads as TGTGCCAGCAGCGACTCCGATTGGGGCTACACCTTC. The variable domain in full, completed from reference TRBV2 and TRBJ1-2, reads EPEVTQTPSHQVTQMGQEVILRCVPISNHLYFYWYRQILGQKVEFLVSFYNNEISEKSEIFDDQFSVERPDGSNFTLKIRSTKLEDSAMYFCASSDSDWGYTFGSGTRLTVV.

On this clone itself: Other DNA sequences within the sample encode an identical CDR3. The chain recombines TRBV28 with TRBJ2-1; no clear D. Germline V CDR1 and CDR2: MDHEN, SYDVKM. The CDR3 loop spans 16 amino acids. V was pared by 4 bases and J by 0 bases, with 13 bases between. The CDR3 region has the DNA TGTGCCAGCAGTTCTCCAGCAGAAAGCTCCTACAATGAGCAGTTCTTC. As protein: CASSSPAESSYNEQFF.

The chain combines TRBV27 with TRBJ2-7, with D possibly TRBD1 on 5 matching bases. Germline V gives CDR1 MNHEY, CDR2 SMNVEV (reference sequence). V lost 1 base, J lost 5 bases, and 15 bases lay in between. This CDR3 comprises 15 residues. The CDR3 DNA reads TGTGCCAGCAGTTTATATTCAGGGCGAGTAGACGAGCAGTACTTC. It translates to CASSLYSGRVDEQYF.

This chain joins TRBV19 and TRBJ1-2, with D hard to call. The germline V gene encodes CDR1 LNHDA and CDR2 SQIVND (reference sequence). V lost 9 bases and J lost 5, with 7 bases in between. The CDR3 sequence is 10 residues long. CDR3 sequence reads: CASHGYGYTF. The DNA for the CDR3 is TGTGCCAGCCACGGTTATGGCTACACCTTC.

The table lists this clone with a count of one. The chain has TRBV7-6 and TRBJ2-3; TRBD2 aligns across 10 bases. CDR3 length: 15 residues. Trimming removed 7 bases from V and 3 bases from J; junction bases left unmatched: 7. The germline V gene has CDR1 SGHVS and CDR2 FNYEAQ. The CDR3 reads CASTRLAGGTDTQYF. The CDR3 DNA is TGTGCCAGCACCCGACTAGCGGGCGGGACAGATACGCAGTATTTT.

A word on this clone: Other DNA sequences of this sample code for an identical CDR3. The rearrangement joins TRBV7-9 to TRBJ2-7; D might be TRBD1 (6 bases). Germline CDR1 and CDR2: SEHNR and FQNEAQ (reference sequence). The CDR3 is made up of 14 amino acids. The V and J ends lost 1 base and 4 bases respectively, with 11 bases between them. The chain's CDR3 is CASSLGGQVYEQYF. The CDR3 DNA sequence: TGTGCCAGCAGCTTAGGGGGGCAGGTGTACGAGCAGTACTTC.

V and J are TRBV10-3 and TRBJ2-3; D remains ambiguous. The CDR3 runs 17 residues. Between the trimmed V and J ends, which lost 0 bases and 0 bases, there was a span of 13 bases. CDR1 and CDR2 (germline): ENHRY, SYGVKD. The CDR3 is CAISESYGPASTDTQYF. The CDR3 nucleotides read TGTGCCATCAGTGAGTCGTACGGGCCGGCTAGCACAGATACGCAGTATTTT.

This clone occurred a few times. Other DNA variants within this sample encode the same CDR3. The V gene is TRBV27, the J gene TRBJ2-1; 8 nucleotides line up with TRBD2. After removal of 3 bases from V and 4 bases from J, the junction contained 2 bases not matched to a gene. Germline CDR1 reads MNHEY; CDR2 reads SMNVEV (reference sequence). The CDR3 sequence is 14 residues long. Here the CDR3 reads CASSLASGYNEQFF. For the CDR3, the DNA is TGTGCCAGCAGTTTGGCTAGCGGGTACAATGAGCAGTTCTTC.

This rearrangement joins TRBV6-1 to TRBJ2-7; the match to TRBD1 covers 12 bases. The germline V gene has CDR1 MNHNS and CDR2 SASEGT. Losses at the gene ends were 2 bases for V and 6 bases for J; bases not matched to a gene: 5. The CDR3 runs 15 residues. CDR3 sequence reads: CASSETGTGGVEQYF. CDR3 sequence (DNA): TGTGCCAGCAGTGAAACCGGGACAGGGGGCGTCGAGCAGTACTTC.

This chain's CDR3 is CASSDRRIQGRETQYF. CDR3 in DNA: TGTGCCAGCAGCGATCGCAGAATCCAGGGGAGAGAGACCCAGTACTTC. This rearrangement joins TRBV7-8 to TRBJ2-5, with D tentatively TRBD1 (6 bases). Germline V lookup: CDR1 SGHVS, CDR2 FQNEAQ. The CDR3 is 16 residues long. Trimming removed 5 bases from V and 4 bases from J, with 20 bases in between. Full variable domain (rest looked up from reference TRBV7-8 and TRBJ2-5): GAGVSQSPRYKVAKRGQDVALRCDPISGHVSLFWYQQALGQGPEFLTYFQNEAQLDKSGLPSDRFFAERPEGSVSTLKIQRTQQEDSAVYLCASSDRRIQGRETQYFGPGTRLLVL.

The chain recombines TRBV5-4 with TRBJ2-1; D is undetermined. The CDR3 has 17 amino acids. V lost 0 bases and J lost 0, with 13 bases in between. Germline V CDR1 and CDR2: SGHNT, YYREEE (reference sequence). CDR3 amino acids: CASSLASRTSSYNEQFF. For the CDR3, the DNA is TGTGCCAGCAGCTTGGCCTCGCGGACGAGCTCCTACAATGAGCAGTTCTTC.

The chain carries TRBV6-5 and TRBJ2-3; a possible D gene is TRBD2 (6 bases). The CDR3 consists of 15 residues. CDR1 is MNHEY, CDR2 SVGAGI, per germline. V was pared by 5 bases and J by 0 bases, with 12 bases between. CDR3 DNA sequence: TGTGCCAGCAGTGTTGGGACTGCTAGCACAGATACGCAGTATTTT. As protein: CASSVGTASTDTQYF.

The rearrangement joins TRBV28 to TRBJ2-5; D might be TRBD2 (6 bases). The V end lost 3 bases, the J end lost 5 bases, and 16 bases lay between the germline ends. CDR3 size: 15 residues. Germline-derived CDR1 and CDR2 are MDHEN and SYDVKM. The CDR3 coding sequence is TGTGCCAGCAGTTTGCAGGTTACGGGAGCGGAGACCCAGTACTTC. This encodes CASSLQVTGAETQYF.

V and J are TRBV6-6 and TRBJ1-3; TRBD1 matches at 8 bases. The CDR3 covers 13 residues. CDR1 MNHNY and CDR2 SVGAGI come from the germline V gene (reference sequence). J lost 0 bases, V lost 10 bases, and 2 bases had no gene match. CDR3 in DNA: TGTGCCACCACAGGGGGCTCTGGAAACACCATATATTTT. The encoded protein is CATTGGSGNTIYF.

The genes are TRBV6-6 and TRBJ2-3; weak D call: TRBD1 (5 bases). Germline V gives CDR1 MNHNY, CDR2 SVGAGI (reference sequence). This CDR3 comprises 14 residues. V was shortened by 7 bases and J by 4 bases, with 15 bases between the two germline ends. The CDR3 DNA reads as TGTGCCAGCATCTGGCAGGGAAGGCCAGATACGCAGTATTTT. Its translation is CASIWQGRPDTQYF.

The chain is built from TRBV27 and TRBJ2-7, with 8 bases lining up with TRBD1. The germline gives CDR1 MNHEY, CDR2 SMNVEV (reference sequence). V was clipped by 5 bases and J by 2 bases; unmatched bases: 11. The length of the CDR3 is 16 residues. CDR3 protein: CASSPLGQGVPYEQYF. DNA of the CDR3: TGTGCCAGCAGTCCTCTAGGACAGGGCGTACCCTACGAGCAGTACTTC.

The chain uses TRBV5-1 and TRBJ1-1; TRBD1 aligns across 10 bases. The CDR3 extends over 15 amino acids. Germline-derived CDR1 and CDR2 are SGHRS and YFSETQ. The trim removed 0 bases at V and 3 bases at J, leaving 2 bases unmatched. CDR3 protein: CASSLADRGDTEAFF. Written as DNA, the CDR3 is TGCGCCAGCAGCTTGGCGGACAGGGGGGACACTGAAGCTTTCTTT.

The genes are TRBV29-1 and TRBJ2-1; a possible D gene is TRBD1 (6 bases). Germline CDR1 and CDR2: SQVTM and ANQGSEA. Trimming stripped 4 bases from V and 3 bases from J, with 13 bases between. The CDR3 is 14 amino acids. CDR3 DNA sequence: TGCAGCGTTGCAGGGGCCCATATCTACAATGAGCAGTTCTTC. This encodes CSVAGAHIYNEQFF.

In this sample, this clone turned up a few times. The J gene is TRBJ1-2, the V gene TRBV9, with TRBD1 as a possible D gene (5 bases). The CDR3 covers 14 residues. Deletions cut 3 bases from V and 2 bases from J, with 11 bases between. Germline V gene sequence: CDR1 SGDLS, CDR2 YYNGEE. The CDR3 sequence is CASSGPEGNYGYTF. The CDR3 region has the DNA TGTGCCAGCAGCGGACCTGAGGGGAACTATGGCTACACCTTC.

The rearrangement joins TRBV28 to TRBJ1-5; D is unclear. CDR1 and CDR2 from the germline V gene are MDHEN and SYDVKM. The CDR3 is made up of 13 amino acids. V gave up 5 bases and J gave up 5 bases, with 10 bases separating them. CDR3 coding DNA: TGTGCCAGCAGTCGGGAGCAGGATCAGCCCCAGCATTTT. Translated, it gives CASSREQDQPQHF.

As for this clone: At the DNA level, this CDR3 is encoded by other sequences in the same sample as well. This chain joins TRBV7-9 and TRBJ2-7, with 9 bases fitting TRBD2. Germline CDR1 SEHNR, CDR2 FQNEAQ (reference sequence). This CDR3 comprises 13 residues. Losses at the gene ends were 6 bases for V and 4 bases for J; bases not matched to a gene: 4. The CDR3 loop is CASSSGSSYEQYF. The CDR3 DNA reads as TGTGCCAGCAGTAGCGGGAGTTCTTACGAGCAGTACTTC.

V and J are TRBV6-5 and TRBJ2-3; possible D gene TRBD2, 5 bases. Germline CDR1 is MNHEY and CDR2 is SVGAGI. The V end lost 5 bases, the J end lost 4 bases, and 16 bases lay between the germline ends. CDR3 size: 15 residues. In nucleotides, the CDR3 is TGTGCCAGCAGTCCTGAGGGCAGTGTATCAGATACGCAGTATTTT. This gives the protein CASSPEGSVSDTQYF.